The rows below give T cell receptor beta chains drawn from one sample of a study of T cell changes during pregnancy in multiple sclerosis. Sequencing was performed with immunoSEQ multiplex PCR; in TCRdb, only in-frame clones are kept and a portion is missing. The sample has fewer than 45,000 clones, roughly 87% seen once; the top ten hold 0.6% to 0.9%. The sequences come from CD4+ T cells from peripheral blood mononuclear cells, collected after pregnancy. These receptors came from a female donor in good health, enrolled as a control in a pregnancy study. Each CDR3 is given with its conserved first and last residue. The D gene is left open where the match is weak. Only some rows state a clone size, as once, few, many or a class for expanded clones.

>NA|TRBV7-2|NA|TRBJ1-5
CASSLYIDNQPQHF
TGTGCCAGCAGCTTATACATTGACAATCAGCCCCAGCATTTT
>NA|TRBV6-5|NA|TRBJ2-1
CASPGTRGYNEQFF
TGTGCCAGCCCCGGGACCAGGGGATACAATGAGCAGTTCTTC
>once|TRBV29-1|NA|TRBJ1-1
CSVGAGVNTEAFF
TGCAGCGTTGGTGCGGGGGTGAACACTGAAGCTTTCTTT
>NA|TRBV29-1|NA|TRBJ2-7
CSVKLTGYSYEQYF
TGCAGCGTCAAATTAACAGGGTACTCCTACGAGCAGTACTTC
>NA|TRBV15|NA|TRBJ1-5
CATSLGIVDQPQHF
TGTGCCACCAGCCTGGGCATCGTAGATCAGCCCCAGCATTTT
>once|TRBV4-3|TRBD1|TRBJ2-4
CASSRTGQVGDIQYF
TGCGCCAGCAGCCGGACAGGACAGGTTGGTGACATTCAGTACTTC
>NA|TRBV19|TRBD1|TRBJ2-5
CASSSGTGAETQYF
TGTGCCAGTAGTTCCGGGACAGGGGCAGAGACCCAGTACTTC
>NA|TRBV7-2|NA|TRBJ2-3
CASSLTGFTDTQYF
TGTGCCAGCAGCTTAACAGGGTTCACAGATACGCAGTATTTT
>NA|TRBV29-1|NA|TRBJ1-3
CSVEVDNGNTIYF
TGCAGCGTTGAGGTGGACAACGGAAACACCATATATTTT
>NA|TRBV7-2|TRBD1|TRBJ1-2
CASSRPGGQGSGYTF
TGTGCCAGCAGCCGTCCAGGGGGACAGGGGTCGGGCTACACCTTC
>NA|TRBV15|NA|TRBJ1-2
CATSTGPVGTSLYGYTF
TGTGCCACCAGCACAGGGCCTGTAGGCACCTCGCTCTATGGCTACACCTTC
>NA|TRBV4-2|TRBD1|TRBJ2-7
CASSQEGQGLSYEQYF
TGTGCCAGCAGCCAAGAGGGACAGGGGCTCTCCTACGAGCAGTACTTC
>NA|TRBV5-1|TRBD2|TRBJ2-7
CASSPQGTSGSLGLYEQYF
TGCGCCAGCAGCCCGCAGGGGACTAGCGGGAGCCTTGGATTGTACGAGCAGTACTTC
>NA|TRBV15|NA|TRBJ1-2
CATSRDNRGNYGYTF
TGTGCCACCAGCAGAGATAATAGAGGGAACTATGGCTACACCTTC
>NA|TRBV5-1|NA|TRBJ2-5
CASRPLAARETQYF
TGCGCCAGCAGACCTCTAGCCGCCCGGGAGACCCAGTACTTC
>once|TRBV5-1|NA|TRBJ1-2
CASSSGAIPNYGYTF
TGCGCCAGCAGCTCGGGAGCCATACCTAACTATGGCTACACCTTC
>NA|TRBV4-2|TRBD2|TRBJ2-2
CASSQNHGGGGPNTGELFF
TGTGCCAGCAGCCAAAACCATGGGGGCGGGGGGCCGAACACCGGGGAGCTGTTTTTT
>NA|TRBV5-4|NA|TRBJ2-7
CASSSLAPYEQYF
TGTGCCAGCAGCTCACTAGCCCCCTACGAGCAGTACTTC
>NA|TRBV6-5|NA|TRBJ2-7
CASSYSPWVVGEQYF
TGTGCCAGCAGTTACTCCCCCTGGGTGGTCGGGGAGCAGTACTTC
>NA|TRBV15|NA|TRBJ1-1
CATSRANTRGEAFF
TGTGCCACCAGCAGAGCAAACACAAGGGGGGAAGCTTTCTTT
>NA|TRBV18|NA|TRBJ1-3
CASSPQGFGNTIYF
TGTGCCAGCTCACCGCAGGGTTTTGGAAACACCATATATTTT
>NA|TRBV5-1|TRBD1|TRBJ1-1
CASSSSQGGVDLNTEAFF
TGCGCCAGCAGCTCAAGCCAGGGGGGAGTAGACTTGAACACTGAAGCTTTCTTT
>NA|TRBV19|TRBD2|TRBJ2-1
CASRRGDLYNEQFF
TGTGCCAGTAGACGGGGGGACCTTTACAATGAGCAGTTCTTC
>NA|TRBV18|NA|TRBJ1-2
CASSAGWTYGYTF
TGTGCCAGCTCAGCGGGGTGGACCTATGGCTACACCTTC
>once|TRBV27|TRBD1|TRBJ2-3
CASSLGRGTDTQYF
TGTGCCAGCAGTTTGGGCAGGGGGACAGATACGCAGTATTTT
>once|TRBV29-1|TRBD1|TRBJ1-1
CSVQTGGGNTEAFF
TGCAGCGTTCAAACAGGGGGCGGAAACACTGAAGCTTTCTTT
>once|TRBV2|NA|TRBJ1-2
CASSEGRLNYGYTF
TGTGCCAGCAGTGAAGGGAGGCTTAACTATGGCTACACCTTC
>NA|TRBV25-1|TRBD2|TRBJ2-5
CASSESGGSETQYF
TGTGCCAGCAGTGAATCGGGGGGGAGTGAGACCCAGTACTTC
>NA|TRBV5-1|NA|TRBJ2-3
CASSLELAPYTDTQYF
TGCGCCAGCAGCTTGGAACTAGCCCCGTACACAGATACGCAGTATTTT
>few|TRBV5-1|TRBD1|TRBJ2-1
CASSDQPGQGSNNEQFF
TGCGCCAGCAGCGACCAACCGGGACAGGGTAGTAATAATGAGCAGTTCTTC
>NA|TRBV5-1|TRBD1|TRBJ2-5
CASSATGVQETQYF
TGCGCCAGCAGCGCCACAGGGGTACAAGAGACCCAGTACTTC